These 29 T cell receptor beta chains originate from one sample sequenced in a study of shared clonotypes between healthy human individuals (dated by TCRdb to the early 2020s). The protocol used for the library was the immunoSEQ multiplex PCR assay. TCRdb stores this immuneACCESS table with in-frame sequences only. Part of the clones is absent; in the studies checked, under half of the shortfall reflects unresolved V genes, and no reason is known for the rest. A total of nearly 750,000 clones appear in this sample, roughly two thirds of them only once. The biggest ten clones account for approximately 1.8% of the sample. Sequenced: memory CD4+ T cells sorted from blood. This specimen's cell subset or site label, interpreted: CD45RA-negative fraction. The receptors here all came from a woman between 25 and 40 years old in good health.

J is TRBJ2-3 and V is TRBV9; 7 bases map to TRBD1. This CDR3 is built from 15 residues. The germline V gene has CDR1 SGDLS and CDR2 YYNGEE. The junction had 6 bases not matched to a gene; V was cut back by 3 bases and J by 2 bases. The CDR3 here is CASSAETGHTDTQYF. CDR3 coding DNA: TGTGCCAGCAGCGCTGAGACAGGGCACACAGATACGCAGTATTTT.

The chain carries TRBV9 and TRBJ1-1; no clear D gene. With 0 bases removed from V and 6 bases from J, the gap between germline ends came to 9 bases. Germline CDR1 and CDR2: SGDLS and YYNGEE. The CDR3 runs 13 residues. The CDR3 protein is CASSVVEGSEAFF. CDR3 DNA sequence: TGTGCCAGCAGCGTAGTGGAGGGATCTGAAGCTTTCTTT.

In nucleotides, the CDR3 is TGTGCCAGCAGTGACGGACAGATCAATCAGCCCCAGCATTTT. It codes for CASSDGQINQPQHF. The chain combines TRBV25-1 with TRBJ1-5; D perhaps matches TRBD1 (6 bases). CDR3 length equals 14 residues. CDR1 and CDR2 from the germline V gene are MGHDK and SYGVNS. V lost 3 bases and J lost 3, with 9 bases in between.

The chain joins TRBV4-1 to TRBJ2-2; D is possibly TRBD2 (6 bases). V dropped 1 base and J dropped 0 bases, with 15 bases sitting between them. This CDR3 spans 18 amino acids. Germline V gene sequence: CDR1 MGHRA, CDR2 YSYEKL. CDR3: CASSQGGLTGPNTGELFF. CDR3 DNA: TGCGCCAGCAGCCAAGGGGGACTTACTGGTCCGAACACCGGGGAGCTGTTTTTT.

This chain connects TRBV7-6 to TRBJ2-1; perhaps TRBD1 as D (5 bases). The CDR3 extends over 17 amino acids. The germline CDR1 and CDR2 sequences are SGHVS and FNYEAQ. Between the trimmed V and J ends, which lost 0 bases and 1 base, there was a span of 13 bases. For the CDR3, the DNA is TGTGCCAGCAGCTTAGCTCCGGCAGGGAATTCCTACAATGAGCAGTTCTTC. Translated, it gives CASSLAPAGNSYNEQFF.

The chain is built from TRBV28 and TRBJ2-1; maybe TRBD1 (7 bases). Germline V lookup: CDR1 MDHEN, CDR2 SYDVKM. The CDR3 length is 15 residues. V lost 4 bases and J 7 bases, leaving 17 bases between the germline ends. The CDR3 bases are TGTGCCAGCAGTTCTCCGGACAGGAGGGTAAATGAGCAGTTCTTC. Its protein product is CASSSPDRRVNEQFF. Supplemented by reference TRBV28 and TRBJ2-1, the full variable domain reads DVKVTQSSRYLVKRTGEKVFLECVQDMDHENMFWYRQDPGLGLRLIYFSYDVKMKEKGDIPEGYSVSREKKERFSLILESASTNQTSMYLCASSSPDRRVNEQFFGPGTRLTVL.

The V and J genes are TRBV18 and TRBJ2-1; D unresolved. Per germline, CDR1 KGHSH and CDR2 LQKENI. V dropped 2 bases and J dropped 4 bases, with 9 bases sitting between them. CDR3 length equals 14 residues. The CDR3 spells CASSPASAYNEQFF. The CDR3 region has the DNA TGTGCCAGCTCACCAGCCAGCGCTTACAATGAGCAGTTCTTC.

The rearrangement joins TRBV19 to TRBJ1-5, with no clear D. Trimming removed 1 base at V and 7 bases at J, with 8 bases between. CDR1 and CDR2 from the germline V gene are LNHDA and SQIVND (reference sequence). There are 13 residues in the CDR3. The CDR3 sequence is CASSIGGEQPQHF. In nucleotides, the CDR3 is TGTGCCAGTAGTATAGGGGGTGAGCAGCCCCAGCATTTT.

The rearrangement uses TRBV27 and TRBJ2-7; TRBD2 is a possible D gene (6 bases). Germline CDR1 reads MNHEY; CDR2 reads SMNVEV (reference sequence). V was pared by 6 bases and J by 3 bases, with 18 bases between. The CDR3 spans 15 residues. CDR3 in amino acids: CASRYSNGLHYEQYF. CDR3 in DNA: TGTGCCAGCAGATATTCAAACGGACTACACTACGAGCAGTACTTC.

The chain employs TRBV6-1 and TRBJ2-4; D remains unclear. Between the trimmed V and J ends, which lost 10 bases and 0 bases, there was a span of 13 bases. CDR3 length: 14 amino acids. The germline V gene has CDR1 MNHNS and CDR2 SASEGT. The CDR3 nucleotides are TGTGCCACTCGACCTGGCCTAGCCAAAAACATTCAGTACTTC. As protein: CATRPGLAKNIQYF.

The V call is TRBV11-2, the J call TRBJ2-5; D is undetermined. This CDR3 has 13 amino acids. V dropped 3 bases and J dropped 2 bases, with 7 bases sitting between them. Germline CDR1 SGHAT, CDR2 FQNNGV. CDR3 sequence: CASSFKGQETQYF. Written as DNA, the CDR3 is TGTGCCAGCAGCTTCAAAGGGCAAGAGACCCAGTACTTC. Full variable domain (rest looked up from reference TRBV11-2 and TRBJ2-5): EAGVAQSPRYKIIEKRQSVAFWCNPISGHATLYWYQQILGQGPKLLIQFQNNGVVDDSQLPKDRFSAERLKGVDSTLKIQPAKLEDSAVYLCASSFKGQETQYFGPGTRLLVL.

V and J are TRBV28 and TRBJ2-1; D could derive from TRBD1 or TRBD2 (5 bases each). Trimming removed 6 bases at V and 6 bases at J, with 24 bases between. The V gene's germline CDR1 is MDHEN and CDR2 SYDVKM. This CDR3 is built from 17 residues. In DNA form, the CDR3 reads TGTGCCAGCAGCTCCCCACCCGGGACCAAAGGAGGCAATGAGCAGTTCTTC. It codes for CASSSPPGTKGGNEQFF.

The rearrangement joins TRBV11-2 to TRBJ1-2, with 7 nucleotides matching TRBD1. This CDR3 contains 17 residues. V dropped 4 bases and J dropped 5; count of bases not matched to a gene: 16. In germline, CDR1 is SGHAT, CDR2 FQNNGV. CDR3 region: CASSSLGPGQQYYGYTF. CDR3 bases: TGTGCCAGCAGCTCACTTGGTCCGGGACAGCAGTATTATGGCTACACCTTC.

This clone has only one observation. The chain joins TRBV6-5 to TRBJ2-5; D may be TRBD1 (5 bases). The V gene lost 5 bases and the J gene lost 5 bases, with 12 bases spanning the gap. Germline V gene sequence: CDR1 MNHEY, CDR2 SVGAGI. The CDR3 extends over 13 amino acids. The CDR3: CASSQGTRETQYF. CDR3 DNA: TGTGCCAGCAGTCAGGGTACGAGGGAGACCCAGTACTTC.

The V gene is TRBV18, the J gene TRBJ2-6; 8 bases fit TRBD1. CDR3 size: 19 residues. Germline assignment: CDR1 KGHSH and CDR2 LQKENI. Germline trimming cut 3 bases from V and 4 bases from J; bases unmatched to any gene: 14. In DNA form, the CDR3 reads TGTGCCAGCTCACCGCTCCCCCCCCAGGGGGCGAGAGGGGCCAACGTCCTGACTTTC. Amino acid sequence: CASSPLPPQGARGANVLTF.

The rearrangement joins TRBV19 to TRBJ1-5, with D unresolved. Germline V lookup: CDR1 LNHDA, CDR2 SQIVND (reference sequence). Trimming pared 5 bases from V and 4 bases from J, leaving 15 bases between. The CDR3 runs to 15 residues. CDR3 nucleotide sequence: TGTGCCAGTAGTCAGACTGATGGCGTAAATCAGCCCCAGCATTTT. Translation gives CASSQTDGVNQPQHF.

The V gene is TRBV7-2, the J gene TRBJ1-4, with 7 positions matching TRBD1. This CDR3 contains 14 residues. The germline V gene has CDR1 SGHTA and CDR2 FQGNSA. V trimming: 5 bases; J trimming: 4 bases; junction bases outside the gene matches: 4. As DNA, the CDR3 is TGTGCCAGCAGCCGGGACAGCAATAATGAAAAACTGTTTTTT. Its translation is CASSRDSNNEKLFF.

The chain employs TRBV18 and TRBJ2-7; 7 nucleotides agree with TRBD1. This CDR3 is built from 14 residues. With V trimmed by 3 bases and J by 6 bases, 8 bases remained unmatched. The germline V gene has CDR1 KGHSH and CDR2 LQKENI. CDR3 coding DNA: TGTGCCAGCTCACCTCGGACAGGTGAGAGCGAGCAGTACTTC. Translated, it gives CASSPRTGESEQYF.

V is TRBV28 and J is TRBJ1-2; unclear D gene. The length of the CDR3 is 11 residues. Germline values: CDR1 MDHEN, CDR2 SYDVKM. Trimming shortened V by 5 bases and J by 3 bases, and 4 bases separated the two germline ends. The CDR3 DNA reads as TGTGCCAGCAGTACCGACTATGGCTACACCTTC. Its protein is CASSTDYGYTF.

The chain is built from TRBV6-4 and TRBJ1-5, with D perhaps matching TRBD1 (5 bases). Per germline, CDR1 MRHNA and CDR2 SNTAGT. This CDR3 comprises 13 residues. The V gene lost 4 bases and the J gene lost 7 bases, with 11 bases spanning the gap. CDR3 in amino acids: CASSVRQGQPQHF. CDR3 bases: TGTGCCAGCAGTGTAAGGCAGGGCCAGCCCCAGCATTTT.

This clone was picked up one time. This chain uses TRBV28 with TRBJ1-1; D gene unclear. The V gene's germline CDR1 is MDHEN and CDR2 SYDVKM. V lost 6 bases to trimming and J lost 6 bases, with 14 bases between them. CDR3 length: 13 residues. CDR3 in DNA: TGTGCCAGCAGACCGGCCACCTTGGCTGAAGCTTTCTTT. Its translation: CASRPATLAEAFF. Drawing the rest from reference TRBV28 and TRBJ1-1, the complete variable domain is DVKVTQSSRYLVKRTGEKVFLECVQDMDHENMFWYRQDPGLGLRLIYFSYDVKMKEKGDIPEGYSVSREKKERFSLILESASTNQTSMYLCASRPATLAEAFFGQGTRLTVV.

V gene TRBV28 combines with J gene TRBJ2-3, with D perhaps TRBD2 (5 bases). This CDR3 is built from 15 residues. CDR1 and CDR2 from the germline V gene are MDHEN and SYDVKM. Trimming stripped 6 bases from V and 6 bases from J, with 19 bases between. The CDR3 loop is CASRPTGPGRDTQYF. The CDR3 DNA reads TGTGCCAGCAGACCCACGGGTCCGGGAAGGGATACGCAGTATTTT.

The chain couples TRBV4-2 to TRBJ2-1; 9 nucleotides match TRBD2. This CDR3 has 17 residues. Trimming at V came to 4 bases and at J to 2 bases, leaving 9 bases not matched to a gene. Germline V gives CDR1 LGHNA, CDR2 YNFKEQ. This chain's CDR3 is CASSRAASSGTYNEQFF. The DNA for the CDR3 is TGTGCCAGCAGCCGAGCCGCGTCTAGCGGGACCTACAATGAGCAGTTCTTC.

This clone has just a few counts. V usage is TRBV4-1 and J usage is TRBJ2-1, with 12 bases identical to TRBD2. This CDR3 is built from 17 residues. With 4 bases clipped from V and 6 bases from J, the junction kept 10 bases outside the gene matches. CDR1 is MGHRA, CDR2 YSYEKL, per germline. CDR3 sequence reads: CASSRQVLAGGFNEQFF. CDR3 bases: TGCGCCAGCAGCCGCCAAGTCCTAGCGGGAGGGTTCAATGAGCAGTTCTTC.

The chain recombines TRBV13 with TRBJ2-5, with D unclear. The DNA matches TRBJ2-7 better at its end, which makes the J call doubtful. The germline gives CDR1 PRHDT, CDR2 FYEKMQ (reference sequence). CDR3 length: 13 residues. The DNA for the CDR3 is TGTGCCAGCAGCTTAGGCCGGGCCTACGAGCAGTACTTC. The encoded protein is CASSLGRAYEQYF.

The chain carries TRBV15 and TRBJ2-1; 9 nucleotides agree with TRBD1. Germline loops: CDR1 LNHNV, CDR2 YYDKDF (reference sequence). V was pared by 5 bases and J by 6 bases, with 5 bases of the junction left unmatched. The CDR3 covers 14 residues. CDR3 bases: TGTGCCACCAGCCGGGACAGGGAAAGCAATGAGCAGTTCTTC. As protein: CATSRDRESNEQFF.

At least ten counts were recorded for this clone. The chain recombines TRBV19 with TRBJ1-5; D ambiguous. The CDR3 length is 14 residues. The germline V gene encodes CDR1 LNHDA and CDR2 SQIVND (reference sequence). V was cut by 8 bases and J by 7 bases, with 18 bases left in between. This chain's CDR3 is CASRTARSVQPQHF. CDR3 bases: TGTGCCAGTCGTACGGCACGGTCTGTCCAGCCCCAGCATTTT.

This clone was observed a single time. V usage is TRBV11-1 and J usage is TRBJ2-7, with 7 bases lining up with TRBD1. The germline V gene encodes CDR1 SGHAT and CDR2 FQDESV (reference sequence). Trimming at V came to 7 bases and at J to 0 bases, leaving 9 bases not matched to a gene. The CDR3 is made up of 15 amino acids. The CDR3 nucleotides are TGTGCCAGCACCCAGGGACAGTGCGACTCCTACGAGCAGTACTTC. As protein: CASTQGQCDSYEQYF.

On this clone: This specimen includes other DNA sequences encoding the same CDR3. The CDR3 region has the DNA TGTGCCACCAGCAGAGGCCAGGGCCAAGAGACCCAGTACTTC. Residues: CATSRGQGQETQYF. V gene TRBV15 combines with J gene TRBJ2-5; the D gene is possibly TRBD1 (5 bases). The CDR3 is 14 residues long. Germline values: CDR1 LNHNV, CDR2 YYDKDF (reference sequence). V was clipped by 1 base and J by 1 base, with 7 bases between them.